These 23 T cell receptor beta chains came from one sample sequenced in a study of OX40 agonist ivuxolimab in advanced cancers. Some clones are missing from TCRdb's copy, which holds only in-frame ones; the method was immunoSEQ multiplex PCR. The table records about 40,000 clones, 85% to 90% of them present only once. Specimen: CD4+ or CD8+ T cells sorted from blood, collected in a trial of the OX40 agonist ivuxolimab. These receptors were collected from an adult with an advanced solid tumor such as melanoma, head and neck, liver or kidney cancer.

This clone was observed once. The CDR3 reads CASTRQGVNEQFF. The CDR3, as DNA: TGTGCCAGCACCCGACAGGGGGTGAATGAGCAGTTCTTC. The V gene is TRBV5-4, the J gene TRBJ2-1; 9 nucleotides agree with TRBD1. Germline loops: CDR1 SGHNT, CDR2 YYREEE (reference sequence). J was trimmed by 7 bases and V by 6 bases; bases with no gene match: 5. CDR3 length: 13 amino acids.

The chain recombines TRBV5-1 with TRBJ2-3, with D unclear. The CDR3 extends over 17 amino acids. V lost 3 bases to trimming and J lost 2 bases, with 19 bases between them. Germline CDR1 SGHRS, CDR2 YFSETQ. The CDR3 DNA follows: TGCGCCAGCAGCTGGCCTACGGTGGCTGGGTCCACAGATACGCAGTATTTT. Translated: CASSWPTVAGSTDTQYF. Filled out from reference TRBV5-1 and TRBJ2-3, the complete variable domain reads KAGVTQTPRYLIKTRGQQVTLSCSPISGHRSVSWYQQTPGQGLQFLFEYFSETQRNKGNFPGRFSGRQFSNSRSEMNVSTLELGDSALYLCASSWPTVAGSTDTQYFGPGTRLTVL.

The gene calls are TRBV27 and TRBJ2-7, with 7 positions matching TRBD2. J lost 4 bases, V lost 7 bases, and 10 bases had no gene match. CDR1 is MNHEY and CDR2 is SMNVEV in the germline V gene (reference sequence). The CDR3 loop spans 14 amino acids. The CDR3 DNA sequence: TGTGCCAGCAACCCTGGGGGGGTGGCGTACGAGCAGTACTTC. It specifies CASNPGGVAYEQYF.

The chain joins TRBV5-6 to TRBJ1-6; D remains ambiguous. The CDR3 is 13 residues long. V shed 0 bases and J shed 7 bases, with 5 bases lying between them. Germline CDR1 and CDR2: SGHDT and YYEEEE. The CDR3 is CASSLDYNSPLHF. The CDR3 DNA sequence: TGTGCCAGCAGCTTGGATTACAATTCACCCCTCCACTTT.

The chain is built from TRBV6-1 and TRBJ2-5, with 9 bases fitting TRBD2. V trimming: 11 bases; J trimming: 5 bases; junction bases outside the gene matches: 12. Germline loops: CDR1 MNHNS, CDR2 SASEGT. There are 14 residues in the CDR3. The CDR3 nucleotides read TGTGCCCATAAAGGGGCGGGGGGGCTTGAGACCCAGTACTTC. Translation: CAHKGAGGLETQYF.

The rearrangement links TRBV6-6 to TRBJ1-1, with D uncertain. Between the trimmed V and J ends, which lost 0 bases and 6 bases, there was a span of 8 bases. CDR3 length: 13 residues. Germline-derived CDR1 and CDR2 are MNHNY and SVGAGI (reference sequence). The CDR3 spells CASSYSPGAEAFF. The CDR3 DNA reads TGTGCCAGCAGTTACTCCCCGGGAGCTGAAGCTTTCTTT.

Written as DNA, the CDR3 is TGTGCCAGCAGTTACGAAGGACAGGGGAAGAAGGGCTACACCTTC. Protein product: CASSYEGQGKKGYTF. V is TRBV6-5 and J is TRBJ1-2; 9 positions agree with TRBD1. The CDR3 spans 15 residues. V trimming: 2 bases; J trimming: 8 bases; junction bases outside the gene matches: 9. Per the germline V gene, CDR1 is MNHEY and CDR2 is SVGAGI.

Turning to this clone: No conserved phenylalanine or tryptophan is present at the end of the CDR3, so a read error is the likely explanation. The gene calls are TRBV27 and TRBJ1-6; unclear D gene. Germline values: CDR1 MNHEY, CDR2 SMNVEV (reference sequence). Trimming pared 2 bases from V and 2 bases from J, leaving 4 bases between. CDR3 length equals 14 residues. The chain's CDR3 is CASSLQPYNSPLHL. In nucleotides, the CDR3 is TGTGCCAGCAGTTTACAGCCCTATAATTCACCCCTCCACCTT.

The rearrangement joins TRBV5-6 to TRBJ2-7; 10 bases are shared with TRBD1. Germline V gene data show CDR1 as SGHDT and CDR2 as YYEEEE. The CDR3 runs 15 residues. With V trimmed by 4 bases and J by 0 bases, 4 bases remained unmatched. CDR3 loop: CASSRTGGNSYEQYF. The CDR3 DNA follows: TGTGCCAGCAGCCGGACAGGGGGGAACTCCTACGAGCAGTACTTC.

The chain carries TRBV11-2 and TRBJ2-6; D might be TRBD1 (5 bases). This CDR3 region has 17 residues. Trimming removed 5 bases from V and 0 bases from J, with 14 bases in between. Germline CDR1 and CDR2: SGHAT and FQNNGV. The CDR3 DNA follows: TGTGCCAGCAGCCCGCAGGGTGCTAGCTCTGGGGCCAACGTCCTGACTTTC. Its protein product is CASSPQGASSGANVLTF.

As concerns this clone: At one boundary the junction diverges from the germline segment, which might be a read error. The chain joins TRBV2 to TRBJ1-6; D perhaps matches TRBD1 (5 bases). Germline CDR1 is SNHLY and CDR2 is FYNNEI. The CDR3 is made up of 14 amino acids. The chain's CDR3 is CASRADSQNSLLHF. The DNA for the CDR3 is TGTGCCAGCAGGGCCGACAGCCAAAATTCACTCCTCCACTTT.

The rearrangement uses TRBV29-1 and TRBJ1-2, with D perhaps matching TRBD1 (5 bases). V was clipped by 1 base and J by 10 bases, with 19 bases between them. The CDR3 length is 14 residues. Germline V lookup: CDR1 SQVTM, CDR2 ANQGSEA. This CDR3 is CSVEGSRQGAHYTF. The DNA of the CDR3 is TGCAGCGTTGAAGGGTCTAGGCAGGGAGCCCACTACACCTTC. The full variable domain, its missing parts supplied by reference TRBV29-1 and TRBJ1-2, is SAVISQKPSRDICQRGTSLTIQCQVDSQVTMMFWYRQQPGQSLTLIATANQGSEATYESGFVIDKFPISRPNLTFSTLTVSNMSPEDSSIYLCSVEGSRQGAHYTFGSGTRLTVV.

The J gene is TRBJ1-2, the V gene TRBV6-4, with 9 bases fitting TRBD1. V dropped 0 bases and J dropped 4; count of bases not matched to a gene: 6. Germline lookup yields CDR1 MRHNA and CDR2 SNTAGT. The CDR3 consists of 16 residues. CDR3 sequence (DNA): TGTGCCAGCAGTGACTCGGACAGGGGTGGTTCCTATGGCTACACCTTC. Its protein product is CASSDSDRGGSYGYTF.

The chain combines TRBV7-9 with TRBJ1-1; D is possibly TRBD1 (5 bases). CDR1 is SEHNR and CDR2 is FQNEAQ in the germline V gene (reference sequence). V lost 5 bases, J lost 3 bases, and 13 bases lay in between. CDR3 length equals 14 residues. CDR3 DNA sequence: TGTGCCAGCAGCCCCCAGGGATGGGACACTGAAGCTTTCTTT. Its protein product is CASSPQGWDTEAFF.

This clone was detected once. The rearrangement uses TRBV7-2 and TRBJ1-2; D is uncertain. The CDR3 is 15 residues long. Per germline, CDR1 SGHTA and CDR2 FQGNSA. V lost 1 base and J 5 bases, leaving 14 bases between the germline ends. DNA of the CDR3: TGTGCCAGCAGCTTAGGCGGTATTACAGTTTATGGCTACACCTTC. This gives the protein CASSLGGITVYGYTF.

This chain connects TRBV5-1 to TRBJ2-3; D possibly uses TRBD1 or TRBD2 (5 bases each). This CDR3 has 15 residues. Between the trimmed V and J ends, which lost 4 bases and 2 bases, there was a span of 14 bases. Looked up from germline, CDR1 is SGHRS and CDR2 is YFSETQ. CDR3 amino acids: CASSTSGAYTDTQYF. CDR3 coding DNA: TGCGCCAGCAGCACCTCCGGGGCTTACACAGATACGCAGTATTTT. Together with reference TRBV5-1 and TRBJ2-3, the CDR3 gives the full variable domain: KAGVTQTPRYLIKTRGQQVTLSCSPISGHRSVSWYQQTPGQGLQFLFEYFSETQRNKGNFPGRFSGRQFSNSRSEMNVSTLELGDSALYLCASSTSGAYTDTQYFGPGTRLTVL.

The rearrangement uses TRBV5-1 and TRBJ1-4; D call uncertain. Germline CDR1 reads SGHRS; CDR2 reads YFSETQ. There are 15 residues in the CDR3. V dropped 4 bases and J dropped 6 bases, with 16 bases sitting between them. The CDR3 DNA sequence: TGCGCCAGCAGCCGGTCTGTTCAGGAGGATGAAAAACTGTTTTTT. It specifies CASSRSVQEDEKLFF.

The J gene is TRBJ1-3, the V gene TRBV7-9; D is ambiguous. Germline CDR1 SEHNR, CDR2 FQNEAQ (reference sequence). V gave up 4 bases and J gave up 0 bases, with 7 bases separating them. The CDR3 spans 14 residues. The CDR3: CASSSASSGNTIYF. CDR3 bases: TGTGCCAGCAGCTCGGCCTCCTCTGGAAACACCATATATTTT. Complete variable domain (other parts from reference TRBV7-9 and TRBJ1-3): DTGVSQNPRHKITKRGQNVTFRCDPISEHNRLYWYRQTLGQGPEFLTYFQNEAQLEKSRLLSDRFSAERPKGSFSTLEIQRTEQGDSAMYLCASSSASSGNTIYFGEGSWLTVV.

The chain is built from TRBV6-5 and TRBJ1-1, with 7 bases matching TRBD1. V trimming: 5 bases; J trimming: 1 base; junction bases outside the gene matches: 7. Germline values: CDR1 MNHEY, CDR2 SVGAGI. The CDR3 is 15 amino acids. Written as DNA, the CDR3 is TGTGCCAGCAGTCCACAGGGGACAGCGAACACTGAAGCTTTCTTT. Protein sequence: CASSPQGTANTEAFF.

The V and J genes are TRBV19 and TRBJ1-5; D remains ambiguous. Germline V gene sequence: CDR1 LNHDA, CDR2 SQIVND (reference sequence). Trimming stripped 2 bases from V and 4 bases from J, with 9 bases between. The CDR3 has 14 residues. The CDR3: CASSIRVMNQPQHF. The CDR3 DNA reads TGTGCCAGTAGTATAAGGGTCATGAATCAGCCCCAGCATTTT. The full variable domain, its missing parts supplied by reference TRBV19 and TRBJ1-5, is DGGITQSPKYLFRKEGQNVTLSCEQNLNHDAMYWYRQDPGQGLRLIYYSQIVNDFQKGDIAEGYSVSREKKESFPLTVTSAQKNPTAFYLCASSIRVMNQPQHFGDGTRLSIL.

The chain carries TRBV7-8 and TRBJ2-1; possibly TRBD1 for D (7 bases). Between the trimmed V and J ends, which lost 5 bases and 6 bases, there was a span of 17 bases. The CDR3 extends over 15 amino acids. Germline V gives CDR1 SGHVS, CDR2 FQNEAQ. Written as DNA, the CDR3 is TGTGCCAGCAGCAAGCGGAGGGGGCGAGGCAATGAGCAGTTCTTC. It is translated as CASSKRRGRGNEQFF.

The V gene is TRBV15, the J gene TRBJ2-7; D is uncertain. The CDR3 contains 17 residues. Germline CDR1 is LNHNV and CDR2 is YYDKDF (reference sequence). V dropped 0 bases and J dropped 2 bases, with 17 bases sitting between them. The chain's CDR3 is CATSRDPSETAAYEQYF. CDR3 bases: TGTGCCACCAGCAGAGATCCTTCCGAGACCGCGGCCTACGAGCAGTACTTC. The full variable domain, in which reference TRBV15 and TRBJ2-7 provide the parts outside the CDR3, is DAMVIQNPRYQVTQFGKPVTLSCSQTLNHNVMYWYQQKSSQAPKLLFHYYDKDFNNEADTPDNFQSRRPNTSFCFLDIRSPGLGDTAMYLCATSRDPSETAAYEQYFGPGTRLTVT.

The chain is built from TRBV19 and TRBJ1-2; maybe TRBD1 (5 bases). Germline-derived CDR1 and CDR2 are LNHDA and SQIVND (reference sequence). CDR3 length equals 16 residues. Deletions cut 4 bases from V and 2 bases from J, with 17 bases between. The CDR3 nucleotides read TGTGCCAGTAGTACCCAACAAGCCGGGACCAACTATGGCTACACCTTC. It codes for CASSTQQAGTNYGYTF.